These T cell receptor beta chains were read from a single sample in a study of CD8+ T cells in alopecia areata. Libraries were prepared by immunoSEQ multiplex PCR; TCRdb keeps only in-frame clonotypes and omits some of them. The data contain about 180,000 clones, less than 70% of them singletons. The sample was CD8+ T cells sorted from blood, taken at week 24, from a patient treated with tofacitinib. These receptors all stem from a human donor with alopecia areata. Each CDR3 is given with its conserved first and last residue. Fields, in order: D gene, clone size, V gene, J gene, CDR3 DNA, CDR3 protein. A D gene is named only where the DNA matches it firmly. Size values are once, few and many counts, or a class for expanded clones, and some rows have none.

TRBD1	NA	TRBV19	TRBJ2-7	TGTGCCAGTAGTTCCCCCGGGACAGGCGAGCAGTACTTC	CASSSPGTGEQYF
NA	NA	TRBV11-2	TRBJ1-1	TGTGCCAGCAGCCTGGGGTCGACAGCATGGAACACTGAAGCTTTCTTT	CASSLGSTAWNTEAFF
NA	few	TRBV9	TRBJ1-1	TGTGCCAGCAGCGTAGAAGGGGAGGGTGAAGCTTTCTTT	CASSVEGEGEAFF
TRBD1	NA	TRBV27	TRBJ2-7	TGTGCCAGCAGTCCCCTTTTAGGGACAGTCTACGAGCAGTACTTC	CASSPLLGTVYEQYF
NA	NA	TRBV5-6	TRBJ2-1	TGTGCCAGCAGTCAAGGGGATGAGCAGTTCTTC	CASSQGDEQFF
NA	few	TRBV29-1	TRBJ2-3	TGCAGCGTTTACACAGATACGCAGTATTTT	CSVYTDTQYF
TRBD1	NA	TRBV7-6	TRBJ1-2	TGTGCCAGCAGCCCCTCGGGGGGGACAGGGCATGGCTACACCTTC	CASSPSGGTGHGYTF
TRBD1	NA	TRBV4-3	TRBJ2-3	TGCGCCAGCAGCCAGGGGACAGGGGGCTTAGATACGCAGTATTTT	CASSQGTGGLDTQYF
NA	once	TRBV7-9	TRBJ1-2	TGTGCCAGCAGCTCAGGGGAAGACTATGGCTACACCTTC	CASSSGEDYGYTF
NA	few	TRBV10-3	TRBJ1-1	TGTGCCATCAGTGAGGAGGCAGGGCCTGAAGCTTTCTTT	CAISEEAGPEAFF
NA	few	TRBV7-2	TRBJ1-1	TGTGCCACCGGGTTGCCGAACACTGAAGCTTTCTTT	CATGLPNTEAFF
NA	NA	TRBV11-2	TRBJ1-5	TGTGCCAGCAGCCCCAATAGCAATCAGCCCCAGCATTTT	CASSPNSNQPQHF
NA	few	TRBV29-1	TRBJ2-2	TGCAGCGTTGAGTTGCCAGGGGGGAGCACCGGGGAGCTGTTTTTT	CSVELPGGSTGELFF
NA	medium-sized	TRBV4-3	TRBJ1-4	TGCGCCAGCAGCCAAGATCGAGGGCAGAATAATGAAAAACTGTTTTTT	CASSQDRGQNNEKLFF
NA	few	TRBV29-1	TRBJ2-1	TGCAGCGTTGAAAGGGGTTTGGATGAGCAGTTCTTC	CSVERGLDEQFF
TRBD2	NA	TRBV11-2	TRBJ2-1	TGTGCCAGCAGCCTAACGGGACTAGCGGTTTCCTACAATGAGCAGTTCTTC	CASSLTGLAVSYNEQFF
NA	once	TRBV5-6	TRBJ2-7	TGTGCCAGCAGCTTGGAGGACAGTTATAAGTACTTC	CASSLEDSYKYF
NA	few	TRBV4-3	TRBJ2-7	TGCGCCAGCAGCCAATCTCCGGGTGAGATCTACGAGCAGTACTTC	CASSQSPGEIYEQYF
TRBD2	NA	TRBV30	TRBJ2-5	TGTGCCTGGGTGGGGGGAGTTAGCGGGAAAGAGACCCAGTACTTC	CAWVGGVSGKETQYF
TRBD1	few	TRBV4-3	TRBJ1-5	TGCGCCAGCAGCCAGGACAGGGTTTTGAGTCAGCCCCAGCATTTT	CASSQDRVLSQPQHF
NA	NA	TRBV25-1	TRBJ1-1	TGTGCCAGCAGTGAATTAACAGCACCTGAAGCTTTCTTT	CASSELTAPEAFF
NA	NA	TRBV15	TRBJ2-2	TGTGCCACCAGCAGAGATCGCACCGGGGAGCTGTTTTTT	CATSRDRTGELFF
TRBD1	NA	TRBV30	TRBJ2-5	TGTGCCTGCCCCAACGACAGGGGAGAAGAGACCCAGTACTTC	CACPNDRGEETQYF
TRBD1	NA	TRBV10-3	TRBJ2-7	TGTGCCATCAGGGGTGGGACAGCAGAACTCTACGAGCAGTACTTC	CAIRGGTAELYEQYF
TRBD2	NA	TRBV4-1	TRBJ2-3	TGCGCCAGCAGCCAAGTCGGACTAGCGGGGGATACGCAGTATTTT	CASSQVGLAGDTQYF
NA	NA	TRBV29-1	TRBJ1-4	TGCAGCGTTGAAGCTGGGGCTTCGGAAAAACTGTTTTTT	CSVEAGASEKLFF
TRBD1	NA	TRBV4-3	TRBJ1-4	TGCGCCAGCAGCCAAGCGTCGACAGGGGAAAAACTGTTTTTT	CASSQASTGEKLFF
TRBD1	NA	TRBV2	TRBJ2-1	TGTGCCAGCAGGGGAGCCGGGACAGGGATGAATGAGCAGTTCTTC	CASRGAGTGMNEQFF
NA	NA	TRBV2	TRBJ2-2	TGTGCCAGCAGGCCGGGGGCCGGGGAGCTGTTTTTT	CASRPGAGELFF
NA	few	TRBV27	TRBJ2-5	TGTGCCAGCAGCCCAGACGGGTTCTTGGAGACCCAGTACTTC	CASSPDGFLETQYF
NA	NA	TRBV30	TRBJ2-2	TGTGCCTGGGAGGACGGGACTTCGAACACCGGGGAGCTGTTTTTT	CAWEDGTSNTGELFF
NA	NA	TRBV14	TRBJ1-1	TGTGCCAGCAGCCAAGACACTGAAGCTTTCTTT	CASSQDTEAFF
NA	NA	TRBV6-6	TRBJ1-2	TGTGCCACCAAAACGGGGGGCCGTGGCTACACCTTC	CATKTGGRGYTF
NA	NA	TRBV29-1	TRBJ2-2	TGCAGCGTTGCCGTAAACACCGGGGAGCTGTTTTTT	CSVAVNTGELFF
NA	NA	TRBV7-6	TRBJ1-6	TGTGCCAGCAGCTCAAATGGTGGCAGTAATTCACCCCTCCACTTT	CASSSNGGSNSPLHF
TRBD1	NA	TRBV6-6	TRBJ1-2	TGTGCCAGCAGTTACTCGGTACCTACAGGGGACTATGGCTACACCTTC	CASSYSVPTGDYGYTF
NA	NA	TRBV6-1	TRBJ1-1	TGTGCCAGCAGTGATTTCAAGGGCACTGAAGCTTTCTTT	CASSDFKGTEAFF
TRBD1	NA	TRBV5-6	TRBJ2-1	TGTGCCAGCAGCTCGGGACAGGGACCATACAATGAGCAGTTCTTC	CASSSGQGPYNEQFF
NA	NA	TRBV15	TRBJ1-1	TGTGCCACCAGCAGCGTTGTGTGGGGAGAGACTGAAGCTTTCTTT	CATSSVVWGETEAFF
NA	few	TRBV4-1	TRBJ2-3	TGCGCCAGCGGGGAAGATACGCAGTATTTT	CASGEDTQYF
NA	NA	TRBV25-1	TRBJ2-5	TGTGCCTACCCCCCCCGTCCGATTACCCAGTACTTC	CAYPPRPITQYF
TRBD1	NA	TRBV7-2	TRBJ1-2	TGTGCCAGCAGTAGTAGGACAGGACCCAAGGAGGGCTACACCTTC	CASSSRTGPKEGYTF
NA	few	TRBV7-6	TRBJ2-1	TGTGCCAGCAGCTTAAACAGGGCGAACAATGAGCAGTTCTTC	CASSLNRANNEQFF
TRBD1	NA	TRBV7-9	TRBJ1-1	TGTGCCAGCAGAACAGGGGGCGCTGAAGCTTTCTTT	CASRTGGAEAFF
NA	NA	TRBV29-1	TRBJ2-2	TGCAGCGTTGACAGGGAAAACACCGGGGAGCTGTTTTTT	CSVDRENTGELFF
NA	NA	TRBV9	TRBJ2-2	TGTGCCAGCAGCCTTAGCGACTCCGGGGAGCTGTTTTTT	CASSLSDSGELFF
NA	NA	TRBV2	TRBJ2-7	TGTGCCAGCAGTGAAAGTCCAGGGAGCTCCTACGAGCAGTACTTC	CASSESPGSSYEQYF
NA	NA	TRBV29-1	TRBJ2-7	TGCAGCGTTGAAAGTCCATCGGACAGACCCTACGAGCAGTACTTC	CSVESPSDRPYEQYF
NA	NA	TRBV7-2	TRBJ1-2	TGTGCCAGCAGCTTAGAGATAGGAATCTATGGCTACACCTTC	CASSLEIGIYGYTF
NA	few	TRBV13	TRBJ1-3	TGTGCCACCGCCCTAGCCTCTGGAAACACCATATATTTT	CATALASGNTIYF
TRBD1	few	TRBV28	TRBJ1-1	TGTGCCAGCAGTTCACGACAGGGGATGGGGACTGAAGCTTTCTTT	CASSSRQGMGTEAFF
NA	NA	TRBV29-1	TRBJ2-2	TGCAGCGTTTATGAGTACACCGGGGAGCTGTTTTTT	CSVYEYTGELFF
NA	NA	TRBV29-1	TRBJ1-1	TGCAGCGTTGAGGTCAGACAGCTTGAAGCTTTCTTT	CSVEVRQLEAFF
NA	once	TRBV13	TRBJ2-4	TGTGCCAGCAGCTTAGAATATGGAGGAGGGGAGACCAAAAACATTCAGTACTTC	CASSLEYGGGETKNIQYF
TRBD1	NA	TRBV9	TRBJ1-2	TGTGCCAGCAGCGGATGGGACAGGGGGGACTATGGCTACACCTTC	CASSGWDRGDYGYTF
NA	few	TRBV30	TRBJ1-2	TGTGCCTGGGGTGGGGGACAACTTAACTATGGCTACACCTTC	CAWGGGQLNYGYTF
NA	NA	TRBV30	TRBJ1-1	TGTGCGACGGGTGCGAACACTGAAGCTTTCTTT	CATGANTEAFF
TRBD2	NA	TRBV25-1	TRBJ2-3	TGTGCCAGCAGTGAATATTCAGCGGGGGGCCGTCCAGATACGCAGTATTTT	CASSEYSAGGRPDTQYF
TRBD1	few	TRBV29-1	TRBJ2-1	TGCAGCGCCCGAGGACAGGGAGGTATCAATGAGCAGTTCTTC	CSARGQGGINEQFF